Listed below are T cell receptor beta chains from one sample, sequenced in a study of Ad26.COV2.S vaccination and SARS-CoV-2 variants. Generated by immunoSEQ multiplex PCR, the TCRdb table keeps only in-frame clones and is missing some. The data hold about 140,000 clones, with 80% to 90% observed a single time. The sequencing here drew on peripheral blood, taken after recovery from COVID-19. Receptor source: a human donor who had recovered from COVID-19. Each CDR3 is given with its conserved first and last residue. The order of the fields is clone size, J gene, V gene, D gene, CDR3 protein, CDR3 DNA. D genes are given only for firm matches. Clone size is shown for a subset of rows, as once, few, many or a class of expanded clone.

NA | TRBJ1-2 | TRBV7-2 | TRBD1 | CASSLVGQGAWSGYTF | TGTGCCAGCAGCTTAGTAGGGCAGGGGGCTTGGAGTGGCTACACCTTC
NA | TRBJ2-1 | TRBV24-1 | TRBD1 | CATSDSGQGAYNEQFF | TGTGCCACCAGTGATTCGGGACAGGGCGCCTACAATGAGCAGTTCTTC
few | TRBJ2-2 | TRBV18 | NA | CASSPIAEDGELFF | TGTGCCAGCTCACCTATAGCGGAGGACGGGGAGCTGTTTTTT
NA | TRBJ1-2 | TRBV3-1/TRBV3-2 | NA | CASSQGSAYGYTF | TGTGCCAGCAGCCAAGGTTCGGCGTATGGCTACACCTTC
NA | TRBJ2-7 | TRBV2 | NA | CASSEMAYEQYF | TGTGCCAGCAGTGAAATGGCCTACGAGCAGTACTTC
few | TRBJ1-1 | TRBV7-9 | NA | CASSGGNPPNTEAFF | TGTGCCAGCAGCGGGGGGAATCCGCCGAACACTGAAGCTTTCTTT
NA | TRBJ1-2 | TRBV28 | TRBD1 | CASSTGQGIYGYTF | TGTGCCAGCAGTACAGGACAGGGGATCTATGGCTACACCTTC
NA | TRBJ2-7 | TRBV27 | TRBD2 | CASSSQRGGLYEQYF | TGTGCCAGCAGCTCGCAGCGGGGGGGGCTCTACGAGCAGTACTTC
once | TRBJ2-7 | TRBV19 | TRBD1 | CASSLQGEVYEQYF | TGTGCCAGTAGCCTACAGGGGGAAGTCTACGAGCAGTACTTC
NA | TRBJ2-7 | TRBV3-1/TRBV3-2 | NA | CASSQATLEGSYEQYF | TGTGCCAGCAGCCAAGCTACCCTGGAGGGAAGCTACGAGCAGTACTTC
NA | TRBJ2-5 | TRBV5-1 | NA | CASSFGGDHWGETQYF | TGCGCCAGCAGCTTCGGCGGGGACCACTGGGGAGAGACCCAGTACTTC
few | TRBJ1-2 | TRBV7-8 | NA | CASSLARTDYGYTF | TGTGCCAGCAGCTTAGCGAGGACAGATTATGGCTACACCTTC
NA | TRBJ1-4 | TRBV19 | NA | CASSPDSGNEKLFF | TGTGCCAGTAGTCCGGACAGCGGGAATGAAAAACTGTTTTTT